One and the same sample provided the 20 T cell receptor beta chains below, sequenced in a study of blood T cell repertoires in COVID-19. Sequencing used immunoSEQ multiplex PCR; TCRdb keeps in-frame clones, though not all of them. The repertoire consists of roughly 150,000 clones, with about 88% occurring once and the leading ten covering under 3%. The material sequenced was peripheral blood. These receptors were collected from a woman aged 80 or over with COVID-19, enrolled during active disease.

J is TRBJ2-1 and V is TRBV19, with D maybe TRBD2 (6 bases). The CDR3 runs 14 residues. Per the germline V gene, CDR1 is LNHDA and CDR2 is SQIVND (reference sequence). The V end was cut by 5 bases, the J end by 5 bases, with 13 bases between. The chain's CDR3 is CASSSSAPHNEQFF. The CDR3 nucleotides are TGTGCCAGTAGTTCTAGCGCCCCCCACAATGAGCAGTTCTTC.

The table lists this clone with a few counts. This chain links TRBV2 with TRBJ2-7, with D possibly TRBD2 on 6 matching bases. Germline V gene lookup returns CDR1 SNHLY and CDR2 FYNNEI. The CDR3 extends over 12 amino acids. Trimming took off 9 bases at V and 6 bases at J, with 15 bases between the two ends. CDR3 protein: CARGGGMGEQYF. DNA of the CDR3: TGTGCCAGGGGTGGCGGGATGGGCGAGCAGTACTTC.

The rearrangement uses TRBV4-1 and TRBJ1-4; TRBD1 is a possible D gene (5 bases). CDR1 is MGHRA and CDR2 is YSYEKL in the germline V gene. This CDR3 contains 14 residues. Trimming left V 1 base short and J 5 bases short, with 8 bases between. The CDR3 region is CASSQGTQNEKLFF. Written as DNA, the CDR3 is TGCGCCAGCAGCCAAGGGACACAGAATGAAAAACTGTTTTTT.

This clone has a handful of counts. CDR3 sequence reads: CASSLRAGWTYEQYF. The CDR3 coding sequence is TGTGCCAGCAGTTTACGGGCAGGGTGGACCTACGAGCAGTACTTC. The gene calls are TRBV28 and TRBJ2-7; weak D call: TRBD1 (5 bases). V lost 2 bases and J 2 bases, leaving 13 bases between the germline ends. Germline CDR1 MDHEN, CDR2 SYDVKM. CDR3 size: 15 residues.

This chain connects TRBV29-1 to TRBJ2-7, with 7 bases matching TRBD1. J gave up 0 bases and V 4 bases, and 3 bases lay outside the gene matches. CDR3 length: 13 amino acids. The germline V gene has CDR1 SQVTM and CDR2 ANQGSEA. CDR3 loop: CSVGDRASYEQYF. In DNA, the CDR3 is TGCAGCGTTGGTGACAGGGCCTCCTACGAGCAGTACTTC.

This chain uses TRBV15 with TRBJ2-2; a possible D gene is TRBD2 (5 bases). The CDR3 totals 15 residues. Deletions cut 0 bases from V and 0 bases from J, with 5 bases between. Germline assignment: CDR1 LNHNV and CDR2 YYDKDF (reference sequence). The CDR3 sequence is CATSRERANTGELFF. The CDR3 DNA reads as TGTGCCACCAGCAGAGAGCGGGCGAACACCGGGGAGCTGTTTTTT.

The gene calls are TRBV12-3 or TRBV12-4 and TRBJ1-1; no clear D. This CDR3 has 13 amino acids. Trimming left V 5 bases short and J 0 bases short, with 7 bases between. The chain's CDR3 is CASSRVLNTEAFF. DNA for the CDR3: TGTGCCAGCAGTAGAGTTTTGAACACTGAAGCTTTCTTT.

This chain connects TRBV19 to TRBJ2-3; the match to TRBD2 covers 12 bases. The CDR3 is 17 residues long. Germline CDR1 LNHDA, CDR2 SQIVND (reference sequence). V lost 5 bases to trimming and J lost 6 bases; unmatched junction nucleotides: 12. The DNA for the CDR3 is TGTGCCAGTAGTTTGTCCGGGACTAGCGGGCTTTCGGATACGCAGTATTTT. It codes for CASSLSGTSGLSDTQYF.

This chain's CDR3 is CASSFYDRQYNSPLHF. The CDR3 region has the DNA TGTGCCAGCAGCTTTTACGACAGACAATATAATTCACCCCTCCACTTT. V is TRBV7-2 and J is TRBJ1-6, with D possibly TRBD1 on 5 matching bases. V was cut by 3 bases and J by 4 bases, with 13 bases left in between. Germline V gives CDR1 SGHTA, CDR2 FQGNSA. CDR3 length equals 16 residues.

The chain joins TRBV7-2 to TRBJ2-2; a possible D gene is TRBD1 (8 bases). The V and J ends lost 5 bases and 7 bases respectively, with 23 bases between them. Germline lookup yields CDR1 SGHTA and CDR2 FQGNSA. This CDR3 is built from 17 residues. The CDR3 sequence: CASSGGGSQGASGELFF. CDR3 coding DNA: TGTGCCAGCAGCGGCGGGGGAAGCCAGGGGGCGAGCGGGGAGCTGTTTTTT.

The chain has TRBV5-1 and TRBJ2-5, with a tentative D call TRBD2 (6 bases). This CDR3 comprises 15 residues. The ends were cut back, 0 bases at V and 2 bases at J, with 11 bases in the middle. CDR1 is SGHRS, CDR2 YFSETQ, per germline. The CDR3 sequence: CASSLGLVPQETQYF. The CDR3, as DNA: TGCGCCAGCAGCTTGGGACTAGTCCCGCAAGAGACCCAGTACTTC.

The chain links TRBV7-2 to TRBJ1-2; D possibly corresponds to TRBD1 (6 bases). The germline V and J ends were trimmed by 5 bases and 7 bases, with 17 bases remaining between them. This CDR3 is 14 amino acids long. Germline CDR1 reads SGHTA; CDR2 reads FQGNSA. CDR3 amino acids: CASSLEGVFGGYTF. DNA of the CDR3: TGTGCCAGCAGCCTCGAGGGGGTATTTGGTGGCTACACCTTC.

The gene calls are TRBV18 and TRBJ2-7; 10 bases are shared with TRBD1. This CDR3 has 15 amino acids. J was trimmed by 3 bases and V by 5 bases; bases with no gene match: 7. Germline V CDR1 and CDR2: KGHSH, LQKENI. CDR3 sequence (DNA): TGTGCCAGCTCAACAAAGGACAGGGGGGACTACGAGCAGTACTTC. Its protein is CASSTKDRGDYEQYF.

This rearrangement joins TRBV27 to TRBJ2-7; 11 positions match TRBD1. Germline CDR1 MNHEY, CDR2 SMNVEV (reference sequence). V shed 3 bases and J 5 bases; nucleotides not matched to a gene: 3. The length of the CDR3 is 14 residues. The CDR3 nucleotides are TGTGCCAGCAGTTTCGGGACAGGGGGTCACGAGCAGTACTTC. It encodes CASSFGTGGHEQYF.

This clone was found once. In DNA form, the CDR3 reads TGTGCCAGCAGTTTGGGGGGGTCCGGAGGCTACGAGCAGTACTTC. Translation: CASSLGGSGGYEQYF. The chain joins TRBV28 to TRBJ2-7; the match to TRBD2 covers 7 bases. Germline CDR1 is MDHEN and CDR2 is SYDVKM. The length of the CDR3 is 15 residues. V gave up 3 bases and J gave up 3 bases; unmatched junction bases: 8.

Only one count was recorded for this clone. The CDR3 bases are TGTGCCAGCAGCTCCGTCGACAGCTTCTCTGGAAACACCATATATTTT. The encoded protein is CASSSVDSFSGNTIYF. The V and J genes are TRBV11-2 and TRBJ1-3; the D gene is possibly TRBD1 (5 bases). Trimming took 4 bases from V and 0 from J, leaving 13 bases between them. Germline CDR1 SGHAT, CDR2 FQNNGV. This CDR3 has 16 amino acids.

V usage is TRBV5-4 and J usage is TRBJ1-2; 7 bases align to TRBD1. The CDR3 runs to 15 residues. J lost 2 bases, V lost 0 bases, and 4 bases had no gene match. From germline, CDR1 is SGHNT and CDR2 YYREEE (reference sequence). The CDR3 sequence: CASSLGDRVNYGYTF. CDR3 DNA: TGTGCCAGCAGCTTGGGAGACAGGGTAAACTATGGCTACACCTTC.

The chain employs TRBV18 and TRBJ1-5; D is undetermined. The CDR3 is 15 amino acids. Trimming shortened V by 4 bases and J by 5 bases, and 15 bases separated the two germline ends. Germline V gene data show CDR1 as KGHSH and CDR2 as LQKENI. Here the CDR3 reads CASSRDWSSDQPQHF. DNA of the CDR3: TGTGCCAGCTCACGAGACTGGTCTTCTGATCAGCCCCAGCATTTT. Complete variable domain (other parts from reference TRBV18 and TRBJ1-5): NAGVMQNPRHLVRRRGQEARLRCSPMKGHSHVYWYRQLPEEGLKFMVYLQKENIIDESGMPKERFSAEFPKEGPSILRIQQVVRGDSAAYFCASSRDWSSDQPQHFGDGTRLSIL.

DNA of the CDR3: TGTGCCAGCAGCTTAGCACCCCAGGGTACGCAGTATTTT. Its protein product is CASSLAPQGTQYF. The chain is built from TRBV11-1 and TRBJ2-3, with D possibly TRBD1 on 5 matching bases. The CDR3 sequence is 13 residues long. Germline V gives CDR1 SGHAT, CDR2 FQDESV (reference sequence). V lost 0 bases and J lost 8, with 9 bases in between.

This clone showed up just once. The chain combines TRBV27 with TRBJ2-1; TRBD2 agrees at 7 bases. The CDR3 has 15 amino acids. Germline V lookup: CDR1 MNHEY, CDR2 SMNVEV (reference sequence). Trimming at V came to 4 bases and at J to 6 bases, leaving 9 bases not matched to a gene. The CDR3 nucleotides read TGTGCCAGCAGTTACCTAGCGGATCCGGCCAATGAGCAGTTCTTC. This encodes CASSYLADPANEQFF.